The sequence of this TCR beta chain was determined in a study of blood T cell repertoires in COVID-19. Study at large: Sources were T cells, B-cell-depleted T cells, or PBMCs; the material itself was cDNA or gDNA.

CDR3 length: 13 amino acids. Germline values: CDR1 ENHRY, CDR2 SYGVKD. Trimming removed 0 bases at V and 6 bases at J, with 9 bases between. Produced via immunoSEQ multiplex PCR; TCRdb's table is partial and in-frame only. The sample yields about 140,000 clones, approximately 84% seen once. This receptor was taken from a man between 40 and 49 years old with acute COVID-19. The chain joins TRBV10-3 to TRBJ2-7; D remains ambiguous. The sequenced sample was PBMCs or T cells enriched from blood (not recorded which). This chain's CDR3 is CAISESEYSEQYF. The CDR3 coding sequence is TGTGCCATCAGTGAGTCAGAATATAGCGAGCAGTACTTC.